This TCR beta chain appears in the sequencing data of a study of shared T cell receptors in the human thymus (dated by TCRdb to the early 2020s). Looking at the study overall: The study investigated the way shared, self-reactive T-cell receptor alpha chains are produced in the human thymus.

Concerning this clone: Its antigen is still unknown. Per-nucleotide qualities are absent, and no much larger clonotype sits a single base away.

The library was built by means of the immunoSEQ multiplex PCR assay. As stored in TCRdb, this immuneACCESS dataset retains in-frame rearrangements with V and J assigned. A fraction of the clones does not appear; measured against another copy, unresolved V genes explain less than half of the discrepancy, and the remainder lacks a known reason. This sample comprises 700,000 to 750,000 clones, approximately 83% of them detected only once. The ten most abundant clones make up around 0.0094% of the sample. These sequences were also reported in another study, on human thymus T cells. The other study reports the following: In Finland, the donors were immunologically healthy infants who were having open corrective cardiac surgery for congenital heart defects. Thymus tissue was collected as surgical resects that were removed during corrective cardiac surgery. V and J gene segment usage appeared biased in both thymic and peripheral blood repertoires. The related research found that thymic TCR repertoires overlapped highly between unrelated individuals. The study characterized TCR alpha and beta repertoires from fewer than ten infant thymus samples and a few related peripheral blood samples. Donor ages ranging from 7 to 244 days were recorded, and about six male and a couple of female infants were included in the cohort. Thymocytes were mechanically released from the tissue and were stored as pellets of roughly 10-34 million cells at -70 degrees C. A QIAsymphony instrument was used to extract genomic DNA from frozen cell pellets. The immunoSEQ multiplex PCR assay was used to amplify the TCRB and TCRAD loci from a standardized amount of quality-controlled genomic DNA. The V(D)J region was spanned by amplicons of a length sufficient to cover the CDR3 and to identify V and J genes. Amplicon sequencing was performed on an Illumina platform through the commercial immunoSEQ service. Primer bias and sequencing errors were corrected as previously described, and TCRAD and TCRB definitions were based on the IMGT database. The repertoires were analysed using immunoSEQ Analyzer 3.0 and VDJTools for basic statistics, V/J segment usage, diversity estimates, rarefaction and pairwise overlap. Diversity was estimated using the Chao1, ChaoE, Efron-Thisted, Shannon and inverse Simpson indices, and was also estimated on datasets down-sampled to the size of the smallest sample. Repertoire overlap was assessed by strict matching of CDR3 nucleotide sequence, V gene and J gene, and clustering was done by Jaccard-based multidimensional scaling. On average, thymus samples gave 800,000 or so unique TCRB clonotypes, whereas blood samples gave 75,000 to 95,000.

Sequencing was carried out using thymocytes. This TCR came from a girl less than two years old with a congenital heart defect. Donor details come from another sample of the same person, matched by shared clones.

The base sequence is TGTGCCAGCAGCTTAATTACTGGGGGGACGAACACTGAAGCTTTCTTT. Its protein is CASSLITGGTNTEAFF. The V and J genes are TRBV7-6 and TRBJ1-1, with a tentative D gene TRBD1 over 5 matching bases. The CDR3 sequence holds 16 residues, the cysteine and phenylalanine included. Only the CDR3 portion is preserved as DNA: 48 bases, with reading frame beginning at the first base. Per the germline V gene, SGHVS is the CDR1 and FNYEAQ is the CDR2. V sheds 2 bases and J sheds 1 base, leaving 14 bases between their ends.